The source of this TCR beta chain is a study of T-cell reconstitution after alpha-beta-depleted transplantation in children. Worth noting for this clonotype: With a much larger clone just one base away, this may be a read error.

There are 14 residues in the CDR3. The germline V and J ends were trimmed by 0 bases and 10 bases, with 13 bases remaining between them. CDR1 and CDR2 (germline): LNHNV, YYDKDF (reference sequence). The TCRbeta library incorporated unique molecular identifiers. TCRdb used MiXCR to reprocess the PCR reads, holding one entry per CDR3 protein. The sample lists 200,000 to 250,000 distinct CDR3 sequences, 9.7% occurring once. Sequencing used PBMCs from the stem cell graft donor, obtained from the stem cell graft. The chain employs TRBV15 and TRBJ2-1; D call uncertain. The clonotype was recovered from a human donor who donated a stem cell graft to a child with SCID. CDR3 residues: CATSRDIGLWEQFF. The CDR3 nucleotides read TGTGCCACCAGCAGAGATATAGGGTTATGGGAGCAGTTCTTC.